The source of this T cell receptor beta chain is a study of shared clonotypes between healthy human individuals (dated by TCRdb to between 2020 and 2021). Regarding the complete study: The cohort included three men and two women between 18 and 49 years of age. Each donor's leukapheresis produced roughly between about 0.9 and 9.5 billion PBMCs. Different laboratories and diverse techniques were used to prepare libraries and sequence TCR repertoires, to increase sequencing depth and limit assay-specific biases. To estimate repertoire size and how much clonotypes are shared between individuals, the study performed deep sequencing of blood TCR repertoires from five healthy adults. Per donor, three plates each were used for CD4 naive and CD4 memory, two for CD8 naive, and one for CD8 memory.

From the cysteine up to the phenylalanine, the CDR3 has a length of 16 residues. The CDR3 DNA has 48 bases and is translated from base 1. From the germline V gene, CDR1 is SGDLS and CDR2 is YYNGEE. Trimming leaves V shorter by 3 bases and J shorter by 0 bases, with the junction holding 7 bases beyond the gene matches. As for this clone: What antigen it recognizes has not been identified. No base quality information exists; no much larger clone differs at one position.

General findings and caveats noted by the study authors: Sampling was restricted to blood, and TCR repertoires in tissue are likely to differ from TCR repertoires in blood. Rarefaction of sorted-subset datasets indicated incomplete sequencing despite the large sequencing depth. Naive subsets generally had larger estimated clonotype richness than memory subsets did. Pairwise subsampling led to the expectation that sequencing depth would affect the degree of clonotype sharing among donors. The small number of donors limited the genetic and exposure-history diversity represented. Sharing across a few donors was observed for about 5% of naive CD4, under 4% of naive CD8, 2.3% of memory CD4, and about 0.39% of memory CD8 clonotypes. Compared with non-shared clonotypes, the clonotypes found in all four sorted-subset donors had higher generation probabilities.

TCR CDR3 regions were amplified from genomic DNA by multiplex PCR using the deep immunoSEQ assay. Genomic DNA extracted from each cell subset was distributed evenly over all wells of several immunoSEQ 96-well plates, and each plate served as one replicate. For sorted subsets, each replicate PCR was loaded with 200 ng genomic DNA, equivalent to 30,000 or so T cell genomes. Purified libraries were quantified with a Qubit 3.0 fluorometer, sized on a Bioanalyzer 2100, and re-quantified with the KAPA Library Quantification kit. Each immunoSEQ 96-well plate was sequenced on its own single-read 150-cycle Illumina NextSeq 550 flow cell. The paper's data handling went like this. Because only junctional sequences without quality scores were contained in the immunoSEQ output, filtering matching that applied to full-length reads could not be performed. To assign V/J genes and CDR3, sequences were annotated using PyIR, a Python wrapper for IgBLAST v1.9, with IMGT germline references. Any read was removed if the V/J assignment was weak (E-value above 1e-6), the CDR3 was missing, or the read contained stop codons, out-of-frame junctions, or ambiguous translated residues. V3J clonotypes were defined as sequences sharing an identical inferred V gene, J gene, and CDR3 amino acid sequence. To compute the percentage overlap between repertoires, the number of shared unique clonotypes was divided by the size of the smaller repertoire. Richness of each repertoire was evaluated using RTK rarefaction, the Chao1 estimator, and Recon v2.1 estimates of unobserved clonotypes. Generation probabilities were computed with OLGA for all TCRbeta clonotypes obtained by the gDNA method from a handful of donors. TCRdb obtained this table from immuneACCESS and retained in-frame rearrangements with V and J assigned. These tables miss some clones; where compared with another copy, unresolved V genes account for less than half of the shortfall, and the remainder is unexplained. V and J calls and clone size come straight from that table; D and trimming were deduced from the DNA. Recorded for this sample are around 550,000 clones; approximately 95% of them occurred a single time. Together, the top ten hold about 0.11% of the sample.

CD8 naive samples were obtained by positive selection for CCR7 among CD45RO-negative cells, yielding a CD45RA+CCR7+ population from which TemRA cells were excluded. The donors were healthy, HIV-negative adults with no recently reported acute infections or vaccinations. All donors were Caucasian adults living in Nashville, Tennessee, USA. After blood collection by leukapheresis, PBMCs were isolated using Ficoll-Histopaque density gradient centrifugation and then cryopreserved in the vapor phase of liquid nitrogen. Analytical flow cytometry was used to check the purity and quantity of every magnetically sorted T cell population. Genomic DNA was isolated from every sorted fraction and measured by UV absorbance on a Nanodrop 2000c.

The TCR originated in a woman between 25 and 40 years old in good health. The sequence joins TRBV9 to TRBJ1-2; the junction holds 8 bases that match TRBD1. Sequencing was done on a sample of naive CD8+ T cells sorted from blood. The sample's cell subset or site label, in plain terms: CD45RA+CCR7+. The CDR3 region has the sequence CASSGQGAPTNYGYTF. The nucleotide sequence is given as TGTGCCAGCAGCGGTCAGGGGGCCCCTACTAACTATGGCTACACCTTC.